This T cell receptor (beta chain) was sequenced during a study of OX40 agonist ivuxolimab in advanced cancers. With 4 bases removed from V and 1 base from J, the gap between germline ends came to 10 bases. Germline CDR1 and CDR2: MGHRA and YSYEKL. CDR3 length: 15 residues. Using immunoSEQ multiplex PCR, the repertoire was profiled, and TCRdb retains in-frame clones only, with some absent. This table has tens of thousands of clones, more than 75% appearing once. The chain is built from TRBV4-1 and TRBJ2-2; no clear D. The TCR was taken from an adult with an advanced solid tumor such as melanoma, head and neck, liver or kidney cancer. Sequenced here: CD4+ or CD8+ T cells sorted from blood, sampled in a trial of the OX40 agonist ivuxolimab. The CDR3 loop reads CASSPTPLNTGELFF. The CDR3 DNA reads as TGCGCCAGCAGCCCGACCCCACTGAACACCGGGGAGCTGTTTTTT.